This section outlines one T cell receptor (beta chain) sequence together with its context. What it binds is unknown. The source of the sample is a study of cytomegalovirus exposure and HLA in healthy donors. Study-wide context: Genotyping showed roughly 76% of over 350 donors falling in the Caucasian-associated ancestry cluster. Overall study results and limits: Sequencing likely produced, as an artifact, a cluster of highly shared sequence variants.

The CDR3 spans 15 residues. V was shortened by 2 bases and J by 4 bases, with 12 bases between the two germline ends. The germline V gene has CDR1 MNHEY and CDR2 SMNVEV (reference sequence). The PCR contained 60 Vbeta and 13 Jbeta primers. Sequenced by immunoSEQ multiplex PCR; TCRdb stores in-frame clones only, minus some. The repertoire holds about 180,000 clones, with roughly 79% as singletons. The TCR originated in a male donor in good health and CMV-seronegative. V gene TRBV27 combines with J gene TRBJ2-1, with D perhaps TRBD2 (6 bases). Sequenced material: PBMCs. CDR3 residues: CASSLQPSVYNEQFF. CDR3 sequence (DNA): TGTGCCAGCAGTTTACAGCCTAGCGTATACAATGAGCAGTTCTTC.